A single sample is the source of the 12 T cell receptor beta chains below, sequenced in a study of blood T cell repertoires in COVID-19. Measured with immunoSEQ multiplex PCR; TCRdb has only the in-frame clones, and not every one. The data show about 89,000 clones, with about three quarters seen just once and approximately 15% held by the top ten. Sequenced: peripheral blood. The receptors come from a woman older than 75 with acute or convalescent COVID-19.

The chain combines TRBV9 with TRBJ2-2, with 10 bases aligning to TRBD2. CDR1 SGDLS and CDR2 YYNGEE come from the germline V gene. Unmatched junction bases numbered 2, after V lost 0 bases and J lost 3 bases. CDR3 length equals 16 residues. CDR3 residues: CASSVGLAGDTGELFF. CDR3 coding DNA: TGTGCCAGCAGCGTAGGGCTAGCGGGGGACACCGGGGAGCTGTTTTTT.

This clone appeared a single time. The CDR3 nucleotides read TGTGCCAGCAGTTACAATCGGTACAATGAGCAGTTCTTC. It codes for CASSYNRYNEQFF. The chain is built from TRBV6-5 and TRBJ2-1, with D unresolved. Trimming shortened V by 2 bases and J by 4 bases, and 6 bases separated the two germline ends. From germline, CDR1 is MNHEY and CDR2 SVGAGI. The CDR3 is made up of 13 amino acids.

This sequence joins TRBV7-9 and TRBJ1-1; maybe TRBD1 (5 bases). V dropped 5 bases and J dropped 6 bases, with 10 bases sitting between them. The CDR3 extends over 12 amino acids. CDR1 is SEHNR and CDR2 is FQNEAQ in the germline V gene (reference sequence). The CDR3 DNA follows: TGTGCCAGCAGCCGTGGGGGGGCTGAAGCTTTCTTT. Encoded protein: CASSRGGAEAFF.

The chain carries TRBV3-1 (or the pseudogene TRBV3-2) and TRBJ2-5; D possibly corresponds to TRBD2 (5 bases). CDR3 length: 15 amino acids. From germline, CDR1 is LGHDT and CDR2 YNNKEL (reference sequence). V was trimmed by 0 bases and J by 5 bases, leaving 13 bases between them. CDR3 in DNA: TGTGCCAGCAGCCAAGAAGGAACCCAGCGGGAGACCCAGTACTTC. Translated, it gives CASSQEGTQRETQYF.

This sequence joins TRBV2 and TRBJ1-5; TRBD1 might be the D (6 bases). The ends were cut back, 4 bases at V and 3 bases at J, with 13 bases in the middle. Germline V gives CDR1 SNHLY, CDR2 FYNNEI. The CDR3 length is 15 residues. The CDR3 region has the DNA TGTGCCAGCAGTGGATTCGCAGGGGACAATCAGCCCCAGCATTTT. It is translated as CASSGFAGDNQPQHF.

This clone was seen only once. The rearrangement uses TRBV24-1 and TRBJ2-3, with 7 bases fitting TRBD1. V was pared by 7 bases and J by 0 bases, with 0 bases of the junction left unmatched. The CDR3 runs 13 residues. Germline CDR1 reads KGHDR; CDR2 reads SFDVKD. The CDR3 loop is CATRDRSTDTQYF. The CDR3 DNA is TGTGCCACCAGGGACAGGAGCACAGATACGCAGTATTTT.

The gene calls are TRBV7-2 and TRBJ2-2; 12 bases line up with TRBD2. In germline, CDR1 is SGHTA, CDR2 FQGNSA. Trimming took 4 bases from V and 4 from J; bases not matched to a gene: 1. The CDR3 runs to 15 residues. The CDR3: CASSSSGGATGELFF. The CDR3 DNA is TGTGCCAGCAGCTCTAGCGGGGGGGCCACCGGGGAGCTGTTTTTT. Drawing the rest from reference TRBV7-2 and TRBJ2-2, the complete variable domain is GAGVSQSPSNKVTEKGKDVELRCDPISGHTALYWYRQSLGQGLEFLIYFQGNSAPDKSGLPSDRFSAERTGGSVSTLTIQRTQQEDSAVYLCASSSSGGATGELFFGEGSRLTVL.

The CDR3 sequence: CASSWTGESYEQYF. The CDR3 DNA follows: TGTGCCAGCAGCTGGACAGGGGAGAGCTACGAGCAGTACTTC. V is TRBV7-2 and J is TRBJ2-7; 9 positions match TRBD1. J lost 3 bases, V lost 4 bases, and 4 bases had no gene match. The germline V gene encodes CDR1 SGHTA and CDR2 FQGNSA. CDR3 length: 14 amino acids.

This clone was seen more than once but under ten times. V and J are TRBV7-9 and TRBJ2-1; 7 bases are shared with TRBD1. The germline V gene encodes CDR1 SEHNR and CDR2 FQNEAQ (reference sequence). The CDR3 totals 15 residues. Trimming took 4 bases from V and 0 from J; bases not matched to a gene: 3. CDR3 nucleotides: TGTGCCAGCAGCTCCAGGGGGTTCTCCTACAATGAGCAGTTCTTC. This encodes CASSSRGFSYNEQFF.

This clone was picked up one time. This chain connects TRBV2 to TRBJ1-1; D not certain. This CDR3 is 12 amino acids long. Germline loops: CDR1 SNHLY, CDR2 FYNNEI. V was trimmed by 1 base and J by 11 bases, leaving 11 bases between them. The CDR3 region is CASSEEVARAFF. The CDR3 DNA is TGTGCCAGCAGTGAAGAGGTGGCGAGGGCTTTCTTT.

The chain links TRBV18 to TRBJ2-7; possible D gene TRBD1, 6 bases. The CDR3 runs to 12 residues. The germline CDR1 and CDR2 sequences are KGHSH and LQKENI. V was pared by 2 bases and J by 5 bases, with 7 bases between. CDR3 in DNA: TGTGCCAGCTCACCAGACAGGAACGAGCAGTACTTC. As protein: CASSPDRNEQYF.

The genes are TRBV5-1 and TRBJ2-1, with TRBD2 matching over 8 bases. Per the germline V gene, CDR1 is SGHRS and CDR2 is YFSETQ. The V segment lost 5 bases and the J segment 3 bases; nucleotides outside the gene matches: 10. The CDR3 length is 16 residues. In DNA form, the CDR3 reads TGCGCCAGCAGGGGCGGGGTAGCGGGGATCTACAATGAGCAGTTCTTC. Its protein product is CASRGGVAGIYNEQFF.